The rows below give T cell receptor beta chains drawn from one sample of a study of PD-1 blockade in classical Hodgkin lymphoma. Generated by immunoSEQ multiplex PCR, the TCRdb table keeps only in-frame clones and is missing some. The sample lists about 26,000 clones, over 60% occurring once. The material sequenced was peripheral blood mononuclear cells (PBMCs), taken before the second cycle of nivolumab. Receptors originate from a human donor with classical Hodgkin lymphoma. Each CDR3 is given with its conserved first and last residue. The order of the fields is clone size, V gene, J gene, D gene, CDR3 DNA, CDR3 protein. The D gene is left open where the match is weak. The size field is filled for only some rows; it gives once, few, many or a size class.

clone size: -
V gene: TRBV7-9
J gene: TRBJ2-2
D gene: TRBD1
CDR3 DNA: TGTGCCAGCAGCTTTACAGGGGCCGGGGAGCTGTTTTTT
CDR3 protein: CASSFTGAGELFF

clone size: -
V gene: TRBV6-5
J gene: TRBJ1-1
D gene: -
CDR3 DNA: TGTGCCAGCAGTTACGGGCGTCCGTACACTGAAGCTTTCTTT
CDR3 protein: CASSYGRPYTEAFF

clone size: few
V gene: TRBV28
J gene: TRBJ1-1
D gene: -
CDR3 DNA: TGTGCCAGCAGTCCCACAGGGAGGGACACTGAAGCTTTCTTT
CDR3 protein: CASSPTGRDTEAFF

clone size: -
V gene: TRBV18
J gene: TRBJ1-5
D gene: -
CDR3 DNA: TGTGCCAGCTCACCTGGCAGCAATCAGCCCCAGCATTTT
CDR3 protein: CASSPGSNQPQHF

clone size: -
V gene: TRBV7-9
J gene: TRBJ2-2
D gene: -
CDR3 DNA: TGTGCCAGCAGCCCAACAGGGAACACCGGGGAGCTGTTTTTT
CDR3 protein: CASSPTGNTGELFF

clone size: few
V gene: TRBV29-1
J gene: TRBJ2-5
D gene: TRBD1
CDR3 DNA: TGCAGCGTTCAGGGGGCGGGGGAGACCCAGTACTTC
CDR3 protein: CSVQGAGETQYF

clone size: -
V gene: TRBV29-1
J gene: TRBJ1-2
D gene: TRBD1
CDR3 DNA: TGCAGCGCCCGGGACAGGGGGTACTATGGCTACACCTTC
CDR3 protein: CSARDRGYYGYTF

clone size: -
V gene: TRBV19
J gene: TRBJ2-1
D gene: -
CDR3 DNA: TGTGCCAGTAAAAACAGGGTATTCAATGAGCAGTTCTTC
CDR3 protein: CASKNRVFNEQFF

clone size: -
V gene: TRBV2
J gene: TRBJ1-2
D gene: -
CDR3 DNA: TGTGCCAGCAGTGAAGGGGGAGCCCTCTATGGCTACACCTTC
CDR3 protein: CASSEGGALYGYTF

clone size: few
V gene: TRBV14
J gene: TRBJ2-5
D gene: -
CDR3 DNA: TGTGCCAGCAGCCAAATATGGGATACGGGCTATCTCAAGCTCCAAGAGACCCAGTACTTC
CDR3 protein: CASSQIWDTGYLKLQETQYF

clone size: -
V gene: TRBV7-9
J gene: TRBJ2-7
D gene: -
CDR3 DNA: TGTGCCAGCAGGGTAGGAGGGATCAGGGAGCAGTACTTC
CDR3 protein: CASRVGGIREQYF

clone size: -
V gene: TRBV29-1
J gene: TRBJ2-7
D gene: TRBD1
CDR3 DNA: TGCAGCGTTGTAAGACAGGGCTACGAGCAGTACTTC
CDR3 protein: CSVVRQGYEQYF

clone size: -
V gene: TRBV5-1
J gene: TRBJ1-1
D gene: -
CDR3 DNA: TGCGCCAGCGGGCGGGGCCTTCAGAACACTGAAGCTTTCTTT
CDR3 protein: CASGRGLQNTEAFF